The 27 T cell receptor beta chains given below trace back to one sample, sequenced in a study of T cell responses to AZD1222 COVID-19 vaccine (dated by TCRdb to about 2021). In light of the paper, this sample's time point label describes: about 28 days (+/-7) after the second vaccine dose. The receptor library was made with the immunoSEQ multiplex PCR assay. TCRdb retrieved this table from immuneACCESS and kept in-frame rearrangements only. Not all clones are present; in checked studies, unresolved V genes account for under half, and no reason is known for the remainder. The sample yields 100,000 to 140,000 clones; roughly 90% were counted once. The top ten clones comprise 7.5% to 9.5% of the sample. The material sequenced was peripheral blood, taken 28 days after the second AZD1222 dose. The origin of the receptors is an adult who received the AZD1222 COVID-19 vaccine.

The V gene is TRBV7-2, the J gene TRBJ1-1; no firm D call. The CDR3 is made up of 14 amino acids. With 1 base removed from V and 7 bases from J, the gap between germline ends came to 13 bases. The germline V gene encodes CDR1 SGHTA and CDR2 FQGNSA. This CDR3 reads CASSLVSGTSEAFF. The CDR3 bases are TGTGCCAGCAGCTTAGTTTCGGGAACAAGTGAAGCTTTCTTT.

The chain has TRBV29-1 and TRBJ1-1; D uncertain. V shed 3 bases and J shed 1 base, with 9 bases lying between them. The CDR3 runs 13 residues. CDR1 is SQVTM and CDR2 is ANQGSEA in the germline V gene. As DNA, the CDR3 is TGCAGCGTTGATATGAACCAGAACACTGAAGCTTTCTTT. This codes for CSVDMNQNTEAFF.

The chain joins TRBV10-2 to TRBJ1-2, with a tentative D call TRBD1 (5 bases). Trimming shortened V by 7 bases and J by 8 bases, and 17 bases separated the two germline ends. The length of the CDR3 is 13 residues. CDR1 is WSHSY, CDR2 SAAADI, per germline. The CDR3 region is CASTPMAGTGYTF. In DNA form, the CDR3 reads TGCGCCAGCACCCCCATGGCAGGGACCGGCTACACCTTC.

Regarding this clone: The sample holds other DNA sequences that translate to the same CDR3. V gene TRBV9 combines with J gene TRBJ2-3; no reliable D call. The CDR3 spans 11 residues. The germline gives CDR1 SGDLS, CDR2 YYNGEE. Trimming took off 0 bases at V and 4 bases at J, with 0 bases between the two ends. CDR3 region: CASSVADTQYF. CDR3 bases: TGTGCCAGCAGCGTAGCAGATACGCAGTATTTT.

The gene calls are TRBV6-5 and TRBJ2-1, with D maybe TRBD2 (5 bases). The CDR3 length is 15 residues. The germline gives CDR1 MNHEY, CDR2 SVGAGI. Deletions cut 2 bases from V and 5 bases from J, with 13 bases between. CDR3 coding DNA: TGTGCCAGCAGTTACACGAGGACTTCAAACAATGAGCAGTTCTTC. This codes for CASSYTRTSNNEQFF.

V and J are TRBV30 and TRBJ2-1; 7 bases match TRBD1. Germline CDR1 and CDR2: GTSNPN and SVGIG (reference sequence). This CDR3 region has 16 residues. Germline trimming cut 5 bases from V and 2 bases from J; bases unmatched to any gene: 12. The CDR3 loop reads CAWSPQGVRTYNEQFF. CDR3 bases: TGTGCCTGGTCCCCGCAGGGGGTAAGGACCTACAATGAGCAGTTCTTC.

The rearrangement links TRBV28 to TRBJ2-1, with 14 nucleotides matching TRBD2. The CDR3 totals 17 residues. Germline CDR1 is MDHEN and CDR2 is SYDVKM. V was clipped by 9 bases and J by 3 bases; unmatched bases: 10. CDR3 coding DNA: TGTGCCAGTGGCGGGTCGACTAGCGGGAGGGACTACAATGAGCAGTTCTTC. This translates into CASGGSTSGRDYNEQFF.

This chain joins TRBV3-1 (or the pseudogene TRBV3-2) and TRBJ2-6; 10 nucleotides agree with TRBD1. The germline V gene has CDR1 LGHDT and CDR2 YNNKEL (reference sequence). This CDR3 contains 19 residues. With 3 bases clipped from V and 4 bases from J, the junction kept 12 bases outside the gene matches. CDR3 amino acids: CASSQGTGVGSGGANVLTF. CDR3 in DNA: TGTGCCAGCAGCCAGGGGACAGGGGTAGGAAGCGGCGGGGCCAACGTCCTGACTTTC.

The chain links TRBV5-8 to TRBJ2-1; TRBD1 agrees at 8 bases. The V and J ends lost 1 base and 4 bases, in that order; junction bases with no gene match: 1. In germline, CDR1 is SGHTS, CDR2 YDEGEE. The CDR3 has 14 residues. CDR3 coding DNA: TGTGCCAGCAGCTTGACAGGGGGGTACAATGAGCAGTTCTTC. Amino acid sequence: CASSLTGGYNEQFF. Supplemented by reference TRBV5-8 and TRBJ2-1, the full variable domain reads EAGVTQSPTHLIKTRGQQATLRCSPISGHTSVYWYQQALGLGLQFLLWYDEGEERNRGNFPPRFSGRQFPNYSSELNVNALELEDSALYLCASSLTGGYNEQFFGPGTRLTVL.

This chain joins TRBV3-1 (or the pseudogene TRBV3-2) and TRBJ2-5, with a weak D call TRBD1 (6 bases). CDR1 and CDR2 from the germline V gene are LGHDT and YNNKEL (reference sequence). Trimming shortened V by 3 bases and J by 2 bases, and 13 bases separated the two germline ends. The CDR3 runs to 15 residues. The CDR3 nucleotides are TGTGCCAGCAGCCATTGGACAGACGAGCAAGAGACCCAGTACTTC. Amino acids: CASSHWTDEQETQYF.

The V call is TRBV11-2, the J call TRBJ2-7, with 11 bases fitting TRBD2. The V gene end was trimmed by 5 bases and the J gene end by 0 bases; junction bases not matched to a gene: 9. Germline assignment: CDR1 SGHAT and CDR2 FQNNGV. The CDR3 consists of 17 residues. The CDR3 nucleotides are TGTGCCAGCAGCCTTCCGACTAGCGGGGTGGTCTCCTACGAGCAGTACTTC. Encoded protein: CASSLPTSGVVSYEQYF.

J is TRBJ1-2 and V is TRBV23-1; 8 bases are shared with TRBD1. TRBV23-1 is an open reading frame whose function is uncertain. J was trimmed by 2 bases and V by 2 bases; bases with no gene match: 13. The CDR3 length is 18 residues. CDR3 residues: CASSQLTGGNRGNYGYTF. CDR3 nucleotides: TGCGCCAGCAGTCAACTCACAGGGGGTAATAGGGGAAACTATGGCTACACCTTC.

V and J are TRBV7-9 and TRBJ2-1, with D maybe TRBD2 (6 bases). The CDR3 sequence is 13 residues long. Germline assignment: CDR1 SEHNR and CDR2 FQNEAQ (reference sequence). V gave up 5 bases and J gave up 5 bases, with 10 bases separating them. CDR3 in amino acids: CASSPGRDNEQFF. The CDR3 nucleotides are TGTGCCAGCAGCCCCGGGAGAGACAATGAGCAGTTCTTC.

The rearrangement links TRBV7-9 to TRBJ1-1, with D uncertain. Germline CDR1 is SEHNR and CDR2 is FQNEAQ (reference sequence). V was cut by 5 bases and J by 3 bases, with 16 bases left in between. The CDR3 is made up of 15 amino acids. DNA for the CDR3: TGTGCCAGCAGCGCTAGACCCTCTCGGGACACTGAAGCTTTCTTT. Translating gives CASSARPSRDTEAFF.

This clone has only one observation. The rearrangement links TRBV9 to TRBJ1-5; D is unclear. V shed 0 bases and J shed 7 bases, with 11 bases lying between them. The germline gives CDR1 SGDLS, CDR2 YYNGEE. This CDR3 region has 14 residues. CDR3 coding DNA: TGTGCCAGCAGCGTAGGGGGAGAAAACCAGCCCCAGCATTTT. Translating gives CASSVGGENQPQHF.

J is TRBJ2-7 and V is TRBV2, with D perhaps being TRBD1 or TRBD2 (5 bases each). The CDR3 is 14 amino acids. From germline, CDR1 is SNHLY and CDR2 FYNNEI. Trimming took 8 bases from V and 0 from J, leaving 14 bases between them. CDR3 protein: CASCPGRISYEQYF. CDR3 bases: TGTGCCAGCTGTCCGGGACGCATCTCCTACGAGCAGTACTTC.

The rearrangement joins TRBV30 to TRBJ2-2; 10 nucleotides line up with TRBD1. The V and J ends lost 3 bases and 4 bases, in that order; junction bases with no gene match: 8. Per germline, CDR1 GTSNPN and CDR2 SVGIG (reference sequence). The CDR3 is 16 amino acids. CDR3 region: CAWRARRDRGTGELFF. The CDR3 region has the DNA TGTGCCTGGAGGGCGCGCCGGGACAGGGGCACCGGGGAGCTGTTTTTT.

This clone is a singleton in its sample. The J gene is TRBJ2-7, the V gene TRBV29-1; 14 positions match TRBD2. The CDR3 loop spans 15 amino acids. CDR1 is SQVTM and CDR2 is ANQGSEA in the germline V gene. The V gene end was trimmed by 3 bases and the J gene end by 0 bases; junction bases not matched to a gene: 1. The CDR3 loop reads CSVEGTSGSSYEQYF. CDR3 in DNA: TGCAGCGTTGAGGGGACTAGCGGGAGCTCCTACGAGCAGTACTTC.

This chain joins TRBV10-1 and TRBJ2-2; D perhaps matches TRBD2 (7 bases). Trimming stripped 5 bases from V and 5 bases from J, with 15 bases between. There are 15 residues in the CDR3. CDR1 and CDR2 from the germline V gene are WNHNN and SYGVQD (reference sequence). The CDR3 DNA reads as TGCGCCAGCAGTCGCGGGGGCACCGGGACCGGGGAGCTGTTTTTT. Translation: CASSRGGTGTGELFF.

The V gene is TRBV3-1 (or the pseudogene TRBV3-2), the J gene TRBJ1-2, with TRBD1 matching over 8 bases. The V segment lost 4 bases and the J segment 4 bases; nucleotides outside the gene matches: 8. The germline V gene has CDR1 LGHDT and CDR2 YNNKEL (reference sequence). The CDR3 has 15 residues. DNA for the CDR3: TGTGCCAGCAGCCCAGGGGGCGGAGCATTCTATGGCTACACCTTC. Its protein is CASSPGGGAFYGYTF.

The V and J genes are TRBV4-1 and TRBJ2-3; tentative D call: TRBD2 (6 bases). Trimming left V 1 base short and J 0 bases short, with 8 bases between. This CDR3 contains 15 residues. CDR1 MGHRA and CDR2 YSYEKL come from the germline V gene. This CDR3 reads CASSQAGTSTDTQYF. Here the CDR3 DNA reads TGCGCCAGCAGCCAAGCCGGGACTAGCACAGATACGCAGTATTTT.

The chain links TRBV10-3 to TRBJ2-3; D ambiguous. The CDR3 extends over 12 amino acids. CDR1 is ENHRY and CDR2 is SYGVKD in the germline V gene. V shed 4 bases and J shed 4 bases, with 6 bases lying between them. DNA of the CDR3: TGTGCCATCAGTGGGGTTGCAGATACGCAGTATTTT. This encodes CAISGVADTQYF.

J is TRBJ2-1 and V is TRBV9; D ambiguous. Germline CDR1 reads SGDLS; CDR2 reads YYNGEE. The CDR3 covers 12 residues. The ends were cut back, 2 bases at V and 9 bases at J, with 9 bases in the middle. CDR3 residues: CASSVILFEQFF. In nucleotides, the CDR3 is TGTGCCAGCAGCGTCATCCTTTTTGAGCAGTTCTTC. Full variable domain (rest looked up from reference TRBV9 and TRBJ2-1): DSGVTQTPKHLITATGQRVTLRCSPRSGDLSVYWYQQSLDQGLQFLIQYYNGEERAKGNILERFSAQQFPDLHSELNLSSLELGDSALYFCASSVILFEQFFGPGTRLTVL.

This chain links TRBV14 with TRBJ2-3; D might be TRBD1 (6 bases). Germline assignment: CDR1 SGHDN and CDR2 FVKESK. This CDR3 is built from 16 residues. V lost 1 base and J lost 0, with 11 bases in between. CDR3 sequence: CASSQVLGASTDTQYF. CDR3 coding DNA: TGTGCCAGCAGCCAAGTGTTGGGGGCCAGCACAGATACGCAGTATTTT.

The V call is TRBV5-6, the J call TRBJ2-7; D ambiguous. This CDR3 is 15 amino acids long. Trimming removed 0 bases at V and 4 bases at J, with 14 bases between. Per the germline V gene, CDR1 is SGHDT and CDR2 is YYEEEE. CDR3 residues: CASSLVIDGRYEQYF. The CDR3 DNA reads TGTGCCAGCAGCTTGGTTATTGACGGCCGGTACGAGCAGTACTTC.

This clone has a single count. V is TRBV7-2 and J is TRBJ1-4; D ambiguous. This CDR3 has 14 amino acids. Trimming stripped 4 bases from V and 3 bases from J, with 9 bases between. Per the germline V gene, CDR1 is SGHTA and CDR2 is FQGNSA. The CDR3 sequence is CASSSSGPNEKLFF. The CDR3 nucleotides are TGTGCCAGCAGCTCCTCCGGACCTAATGAAAAACTGTTTTTT.

The J gene is TRBJ2-7, the V gene TRBV5-4, with D unresolved. V lost 4 bases to trimming and J lost 7 bases, with 18 bases between them. This CDR3 contains 14 residues. CDR1 and CDR2 from the germline V gene are SGHNT and YYREEE (reference sequence). The CDR3 spells CASSQAPAGGEQYF. The DNA of the CDR3 is TGTGCCAGCAGCCAGGCCCCGGCCGGTGGAGAGCAGTACTTC.